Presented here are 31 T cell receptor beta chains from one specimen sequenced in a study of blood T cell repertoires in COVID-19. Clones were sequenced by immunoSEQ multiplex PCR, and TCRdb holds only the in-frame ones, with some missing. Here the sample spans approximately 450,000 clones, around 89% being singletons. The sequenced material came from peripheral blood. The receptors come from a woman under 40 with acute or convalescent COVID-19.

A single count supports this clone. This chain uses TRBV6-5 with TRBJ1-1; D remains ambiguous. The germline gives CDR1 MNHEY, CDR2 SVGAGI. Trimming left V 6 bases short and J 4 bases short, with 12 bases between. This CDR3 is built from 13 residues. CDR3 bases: TGTGCCAGCAGCTCCCTTATTCCCACTGAAGCTTTCTTT. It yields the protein CASSSLIPTEAFF.

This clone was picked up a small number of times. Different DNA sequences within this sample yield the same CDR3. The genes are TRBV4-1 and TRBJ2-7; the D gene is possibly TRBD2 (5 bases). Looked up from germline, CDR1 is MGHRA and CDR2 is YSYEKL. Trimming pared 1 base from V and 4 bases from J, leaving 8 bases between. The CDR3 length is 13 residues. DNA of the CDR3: TGCGCCAGCAGCCAAGGCGGAGGATACGAGCAGTACTTC. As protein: CASSQGGGYEQYF.

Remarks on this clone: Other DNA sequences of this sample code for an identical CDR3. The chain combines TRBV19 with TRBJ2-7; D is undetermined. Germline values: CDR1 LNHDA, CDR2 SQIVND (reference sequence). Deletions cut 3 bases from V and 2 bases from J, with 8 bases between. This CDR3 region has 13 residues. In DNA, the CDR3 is TGTGCCAGTAGTATGGGCAGGACCTACGAGCAGTACTTC. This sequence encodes CASSMGRTYEQYF.

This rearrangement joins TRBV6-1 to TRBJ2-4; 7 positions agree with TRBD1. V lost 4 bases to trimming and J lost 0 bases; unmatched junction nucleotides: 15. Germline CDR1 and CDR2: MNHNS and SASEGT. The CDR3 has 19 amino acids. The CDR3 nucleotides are TGTGCCAGCAGTGCCACTGGACAGGTTTTGTGGTCAGCCAAAAACATTCAGTACTTC. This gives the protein CASSATGQVLWSAKNIQYF.

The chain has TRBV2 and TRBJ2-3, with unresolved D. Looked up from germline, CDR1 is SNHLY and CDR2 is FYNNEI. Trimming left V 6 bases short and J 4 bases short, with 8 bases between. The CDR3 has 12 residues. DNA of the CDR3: TGTGCCAGCAGACCTACTGCAGATACGCAGTATTTT. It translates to CASRPTADTQYF.

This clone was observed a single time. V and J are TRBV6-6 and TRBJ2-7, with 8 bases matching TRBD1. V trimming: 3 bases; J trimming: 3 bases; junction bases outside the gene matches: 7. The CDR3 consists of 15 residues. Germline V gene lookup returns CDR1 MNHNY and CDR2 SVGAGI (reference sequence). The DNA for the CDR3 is TGTGCCAGCAGTTATTCGCAGGGGGCCCTCTACGAGCAGTACTTC. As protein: CASSYSQGALYEQYF.

The CDR3 region has the DNA TGTGCCAGCAGCTTAGATCTGACAGATGGCTACACCTTC. Translation: CASSLDLTDGYTF. This chain joins TRBV11-2 and TRBJ1-2; D might be TRBD1 (5 bases). Germline CDR1 and CDR2: SGHAT and FQNNGV. The CDR3 has 13 amino acids. The V gene lost 0 bases and the J gene lost 6 bases, with 8 bases spanning the gap.

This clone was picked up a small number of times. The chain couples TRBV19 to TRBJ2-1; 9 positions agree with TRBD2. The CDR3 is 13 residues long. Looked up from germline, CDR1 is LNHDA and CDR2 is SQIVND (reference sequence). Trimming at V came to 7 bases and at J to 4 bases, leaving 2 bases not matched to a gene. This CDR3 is CASKLAGYNEQFF. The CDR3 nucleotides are TGTGCCAGTAAGCTAGCGGGGTACAATGAGCAGTTCTTC.

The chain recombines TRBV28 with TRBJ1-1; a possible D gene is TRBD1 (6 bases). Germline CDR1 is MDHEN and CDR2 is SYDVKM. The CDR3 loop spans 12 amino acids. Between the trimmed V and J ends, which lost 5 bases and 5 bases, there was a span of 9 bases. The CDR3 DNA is TGTGCCAGCAGTCACAGGGCTACTGAAGCTTTCTTT. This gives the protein CASSHRATEAFF.

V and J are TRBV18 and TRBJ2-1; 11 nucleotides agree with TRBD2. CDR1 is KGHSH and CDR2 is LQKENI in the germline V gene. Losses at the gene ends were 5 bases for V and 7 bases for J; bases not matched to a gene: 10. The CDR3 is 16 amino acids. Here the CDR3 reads CASSALTSGVSNEQFF. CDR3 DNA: TGTGCCAGCTCAGCCCTGACTAGCGGGGTTAGTAATGAGCAGTTCTTC.

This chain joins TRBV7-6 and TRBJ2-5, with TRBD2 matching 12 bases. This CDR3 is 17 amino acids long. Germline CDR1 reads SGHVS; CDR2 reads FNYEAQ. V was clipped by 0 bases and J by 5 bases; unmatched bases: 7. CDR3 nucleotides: TGTGCCAGCAGCTTAGCGCGGCTAGCGGGGGGGCTGGAGACCCAGTACTTC. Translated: CASSLARLAGGLETQYF.

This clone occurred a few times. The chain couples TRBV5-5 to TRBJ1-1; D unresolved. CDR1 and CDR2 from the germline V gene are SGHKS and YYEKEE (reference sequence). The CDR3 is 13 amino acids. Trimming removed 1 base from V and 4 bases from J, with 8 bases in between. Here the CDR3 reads CASSLIGSTEAFF. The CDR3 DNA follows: TGTGCCAGCAGCTTGATTGGCTCCACTGAAGCTTTCTTT.

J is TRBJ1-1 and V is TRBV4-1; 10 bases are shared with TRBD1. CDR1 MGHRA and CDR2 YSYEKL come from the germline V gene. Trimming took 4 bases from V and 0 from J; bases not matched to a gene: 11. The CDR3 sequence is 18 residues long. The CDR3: CASSPRDRGLLMNTEAFF. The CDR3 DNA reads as TGCGCCAGCAGCCCCCGGGACAGGGGCCTACTCATGAACACTGAAGCTTTCTTT.

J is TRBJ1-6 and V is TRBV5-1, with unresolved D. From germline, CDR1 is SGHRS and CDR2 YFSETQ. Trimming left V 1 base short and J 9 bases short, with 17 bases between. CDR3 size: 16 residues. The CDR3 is CASSLYPVAVGSPLHF. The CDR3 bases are TGCGCCAGCAGCTTGTATCCCGTTGCGGTAGGTTCACCCCTCCACTTT.

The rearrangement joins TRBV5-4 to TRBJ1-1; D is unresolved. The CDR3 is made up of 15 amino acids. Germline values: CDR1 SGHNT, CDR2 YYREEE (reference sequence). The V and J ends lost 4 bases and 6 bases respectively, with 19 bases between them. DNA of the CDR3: TGTGCCAGCAGCCCAAATACATATCGTCAGTCTGAAGCTTTCTTT. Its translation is CASSPNTYRQSEAFF.

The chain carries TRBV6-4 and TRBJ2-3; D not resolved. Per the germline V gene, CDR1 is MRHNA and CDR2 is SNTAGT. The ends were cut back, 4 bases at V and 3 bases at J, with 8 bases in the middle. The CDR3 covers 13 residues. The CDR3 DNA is TGTGCCAGCAGTGCCCTAGTAACAGATACGCAGTATTTT. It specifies CASSALVTDTQYF.

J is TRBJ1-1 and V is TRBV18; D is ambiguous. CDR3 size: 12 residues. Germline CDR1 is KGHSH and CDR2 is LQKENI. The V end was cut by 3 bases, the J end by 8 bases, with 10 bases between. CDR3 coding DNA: TGTGCCAGCTCACCTGCCGCGGGGGAAGCTTTCTTT. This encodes CASSPAAGEAFF.

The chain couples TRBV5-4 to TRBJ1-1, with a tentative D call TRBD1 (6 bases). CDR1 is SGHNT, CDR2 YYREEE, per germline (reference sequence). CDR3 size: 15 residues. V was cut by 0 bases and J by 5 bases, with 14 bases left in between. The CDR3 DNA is TGTGCCAGCAGCTTGGAGGGACAAAGAAGGACTGAAGCTTTCTTT. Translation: CASSLEGQRRTEAFF.

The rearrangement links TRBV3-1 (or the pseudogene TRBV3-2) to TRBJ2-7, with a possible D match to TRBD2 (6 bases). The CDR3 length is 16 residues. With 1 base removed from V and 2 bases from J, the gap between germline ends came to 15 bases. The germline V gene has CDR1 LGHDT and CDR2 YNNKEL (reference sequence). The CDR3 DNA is TGTGCCAGCAGCCAAGGCAGGACGGGGGTCGCCTACGAGCAGTACTTC. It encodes CASSQGRTGVAYEQYF.

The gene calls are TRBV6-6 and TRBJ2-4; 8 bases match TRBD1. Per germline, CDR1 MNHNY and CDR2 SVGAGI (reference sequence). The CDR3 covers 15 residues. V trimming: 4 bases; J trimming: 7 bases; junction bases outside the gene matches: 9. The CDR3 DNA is TGTGCCAGCAGTTTCGGGACAGGAGCAAATAACATTCAGTACTTC. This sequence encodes CASSFGTGANNIQYF.

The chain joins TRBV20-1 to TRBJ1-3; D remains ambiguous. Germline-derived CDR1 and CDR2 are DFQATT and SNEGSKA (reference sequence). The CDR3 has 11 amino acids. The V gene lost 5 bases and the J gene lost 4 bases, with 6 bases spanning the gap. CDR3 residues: CSAGQGNTIYF. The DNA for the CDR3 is TGCAGTGCTGGGCAGGGAAACACCATATATTTT.

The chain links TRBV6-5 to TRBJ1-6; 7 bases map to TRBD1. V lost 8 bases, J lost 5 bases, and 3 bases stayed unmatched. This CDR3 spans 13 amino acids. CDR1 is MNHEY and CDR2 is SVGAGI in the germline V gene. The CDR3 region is CASRDSNNSPLHF. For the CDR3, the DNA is TGTGCCAGCCGGGACAGCAATAATTCACCCCTCCACTTT.

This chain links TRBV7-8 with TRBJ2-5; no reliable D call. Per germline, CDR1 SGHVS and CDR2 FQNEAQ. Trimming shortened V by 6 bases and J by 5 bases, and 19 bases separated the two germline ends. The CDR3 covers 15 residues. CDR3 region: CASSSRRAAVETQYF. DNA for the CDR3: TGTGCCAGCAGTTCCCGCCGCGCGGCGGTGGAGACCCAGTACTTC.

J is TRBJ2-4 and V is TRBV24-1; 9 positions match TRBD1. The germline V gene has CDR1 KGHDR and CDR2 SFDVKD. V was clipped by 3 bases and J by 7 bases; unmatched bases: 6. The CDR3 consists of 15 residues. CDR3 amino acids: CATSDPGQGGNIQYF. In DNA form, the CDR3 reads TGTGCCACCAGTGATCCGGGACAGGGTGGCAACATTCAGTACTTC.

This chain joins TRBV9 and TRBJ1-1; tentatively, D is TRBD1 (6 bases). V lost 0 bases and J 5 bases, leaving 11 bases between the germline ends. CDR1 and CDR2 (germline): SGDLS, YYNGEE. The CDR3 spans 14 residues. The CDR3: CASSVVQGGTEAFF. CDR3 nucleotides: TGTGCCAGCAGCGTAGTACAGGGCGGGACTGAAGCTTTCTTT.

CDR3 in DNA: TGTGCCAGTAGTAAGGACATTTCCAGCTCCTACGAGCAGTACTTC. It translates to CASSKDISSSYEQYF. The chain is built from TRBV19 and TRBJ2-7; D might be TRBD1 (5 bases). CDR3 length: 15 amino acids. V lost 4 bases, J lost 0 bases, and 13 bases lay in between. Germline-derived CDR1 and CDR2 are LNHDA and SQIVND (reference sequence).

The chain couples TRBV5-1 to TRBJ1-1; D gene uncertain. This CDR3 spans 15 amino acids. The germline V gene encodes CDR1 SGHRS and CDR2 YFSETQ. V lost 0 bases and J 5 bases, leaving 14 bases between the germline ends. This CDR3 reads CASSLGTAGRTEAFF. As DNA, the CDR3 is TGCGCCAGCAGCTTGGGTACAGCGGGAAGGACTGAAGCTTTCTTT.

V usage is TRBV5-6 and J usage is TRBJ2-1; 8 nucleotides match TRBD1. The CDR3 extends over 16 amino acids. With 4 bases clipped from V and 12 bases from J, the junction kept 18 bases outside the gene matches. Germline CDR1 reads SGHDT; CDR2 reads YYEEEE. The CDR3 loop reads CASSEPGTGVLGRQFF. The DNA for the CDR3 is TGTGCCAGCAGCGAGCCGGGGACAGGTGTTTTGGGTCGGCAGTTCTTC. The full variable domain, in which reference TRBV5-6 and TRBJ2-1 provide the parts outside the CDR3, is DAGVTQSPTHLIKTRGQQVTLRCSPKSGHDTVSWYQQALGQGPQFIFQYYEEEERQRGNFPDRFSGHQFPNYSSELNVNALLLGDSALYLCASSEPGTGVLGRQFFGPGTRLTVL.

The CDR3 loop reads CASSPSGGGWGTIYF. CDR3 DNA sequence: TGTGCCAGCAGCCCCTCGGGAGGGGGCTGGGGCACCATATATTTT. The chain uses TRBV5-6 and TRBJ1-3; TRBD1 matches at 7 bases. Germline CDR1 reads SGHDT; CDR2 reads YYEEEE. The CDR3 length is 15 residues. Trimming cost V 4 bases and J 9 bases; bases outside gene matches: 13.

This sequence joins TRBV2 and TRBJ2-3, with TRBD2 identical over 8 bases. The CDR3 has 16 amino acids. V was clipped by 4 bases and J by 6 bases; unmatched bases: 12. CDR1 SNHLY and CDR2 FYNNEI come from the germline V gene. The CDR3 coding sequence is TGTGCCAGCAGTGCACCCCAAGCGGGGGCCGGGGATACGCAGTATTTT. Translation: CASSAPQAGAGDTQYF.

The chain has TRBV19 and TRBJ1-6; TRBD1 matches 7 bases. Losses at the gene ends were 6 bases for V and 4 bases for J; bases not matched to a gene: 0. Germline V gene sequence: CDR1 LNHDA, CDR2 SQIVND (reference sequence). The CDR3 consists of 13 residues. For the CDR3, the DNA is TGTGCCAGTAGGACAGGGTATAATTCACCCCTCCACTTT. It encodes CASRTGYNSPLHF.